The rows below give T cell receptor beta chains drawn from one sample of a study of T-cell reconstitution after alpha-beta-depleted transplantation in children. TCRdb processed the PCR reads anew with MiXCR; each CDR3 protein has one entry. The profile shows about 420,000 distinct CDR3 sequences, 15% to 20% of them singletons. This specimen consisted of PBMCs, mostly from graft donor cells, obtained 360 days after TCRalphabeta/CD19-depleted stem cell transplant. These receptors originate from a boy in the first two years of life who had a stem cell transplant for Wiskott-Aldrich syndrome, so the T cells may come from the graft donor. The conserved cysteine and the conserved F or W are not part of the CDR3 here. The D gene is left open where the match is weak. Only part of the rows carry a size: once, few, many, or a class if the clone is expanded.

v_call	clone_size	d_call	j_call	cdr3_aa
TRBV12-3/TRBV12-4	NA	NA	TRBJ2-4	ASSLGLVAKNIQY
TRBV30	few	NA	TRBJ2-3	AWSGGNTQY
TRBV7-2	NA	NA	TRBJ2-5	ASSFGARGETQY
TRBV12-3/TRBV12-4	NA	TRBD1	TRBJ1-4	TFSLGFPRDRAWDEKLF
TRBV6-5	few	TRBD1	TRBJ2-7	ASSWTGTRLYEQY
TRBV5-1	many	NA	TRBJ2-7	ASSLGQAPYEQY
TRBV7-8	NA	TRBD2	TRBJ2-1	ASSLLIRKSGSSYNEQF
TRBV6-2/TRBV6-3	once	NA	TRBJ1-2	ASTTRQAADYGYT
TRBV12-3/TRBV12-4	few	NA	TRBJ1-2	ASRRITGYYGYT
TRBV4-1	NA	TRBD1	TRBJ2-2	ASSRQGPAYTGELF
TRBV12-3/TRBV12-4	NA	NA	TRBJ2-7	ASSTTGTDYEQY
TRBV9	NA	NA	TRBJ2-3	ASSVDPTDTQY
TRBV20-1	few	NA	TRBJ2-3	SARDPWISTDTQY
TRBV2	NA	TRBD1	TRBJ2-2	ASTRRGQGKFTGELF
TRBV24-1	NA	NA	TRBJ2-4	ATSKGGLSKNIQY
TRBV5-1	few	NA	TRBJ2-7	ASSLVGTFYEQY
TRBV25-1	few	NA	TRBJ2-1	ASSDTGPGQF
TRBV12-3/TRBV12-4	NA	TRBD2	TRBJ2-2	ASTPPLAGAAIFTGELF
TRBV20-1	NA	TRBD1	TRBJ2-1	SPQRAGGSYNEQF
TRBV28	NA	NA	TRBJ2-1	ASPPGRQGPYNEQF
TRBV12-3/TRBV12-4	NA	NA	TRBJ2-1	ASSLVIGRNNEQF
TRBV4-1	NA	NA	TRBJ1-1	ASSRLIVTGMNTEAF
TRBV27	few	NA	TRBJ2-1	ASSWGWQSPGSSYNEQF
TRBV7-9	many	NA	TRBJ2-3	ASSPRLVTDTQY
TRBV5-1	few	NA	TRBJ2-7	ASSPTGHGEQQY
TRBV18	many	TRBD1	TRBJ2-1	ASSPLFGQGQF
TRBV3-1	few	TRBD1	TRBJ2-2	ASSHRGDSTGELF
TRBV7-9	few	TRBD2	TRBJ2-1	ASSGRRLAGYNEQF
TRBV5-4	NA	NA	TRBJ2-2	ASSSDGTPRPGELF
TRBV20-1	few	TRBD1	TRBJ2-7	SATGEFRDRLKQY
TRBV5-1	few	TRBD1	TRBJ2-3	ASSTTGKRTDTQY
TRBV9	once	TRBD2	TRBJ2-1	ASSVAPGGYSYNEQF
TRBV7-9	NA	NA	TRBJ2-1	ASSTRMYNEQF
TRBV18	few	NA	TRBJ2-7	ASSNQRSYEQY
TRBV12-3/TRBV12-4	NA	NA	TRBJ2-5	ASSFGKKTQY
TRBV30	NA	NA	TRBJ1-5	AWSVGGSSFGPQH